What follows are 32 T cell receptor beta chains derived from one specimen sequenced in a study of blood T cell repertoires in COVID-19. Assay: immunoSEQ multiplex PCR; the TCRdb copy retains only in-frame clones and omits some. Among approximately 60,000 clones, roughly 80% were seen once, and the ten largest hold 15% to 20%. Sequencing used peripheral blood. These receptors originate from a man between 60 and 70 years old with acute or convalescent COVID-19.

The rearrangement uses TRBV5-1 and TRBJ2-7; no firm D call. The CDR3 length is 12 residues. Trimming shortened V by 4 bases and J by 5 bases, and 10 bases separated the two germline ends. From germline, CDR1 is SGHRS and CDR2 YFSETQ. CDR3 coding DNA: TGCGCCAGCAGCACTGAGATGGACGAGCAGTACTTC. Translated, it gives CASSTEMDEQYF.

The V and J genes are TRBV24-1 and TRBJ2-3; 7 bases are shared with TRBD1. The germline CDR1 and CDR2 sequences are KGHDR and SFDVKD. V trimming: 3 bases; J trimming: 3 bases; junction bases outside the gene matches: 8. CDR3 length equals 16 residues. CDR3 coding DNA: TGTGCCACCAGTGATCCTCCAGGGGGACAAACAGATACGCAGTATTTT. Translating it yields CATSDPPGGQTDTQYF.

This sequence joins TRBV5-1 and TRBJ2-5; 8 bases agree with TRBD2. The CDR3 contains 17 residues. J was trimmed by 1 base and V by 4 bases; bases with no gene match: 12. Germline V lookup: CDR1 SGHRS, CDR2 YFSETQ. The CDR3 coding sequence is TGCGCCAGCAGCCATAACACGGGGGGGAGCGGCCAAGAGACCCAGTACTTC. Protein product: CASSHNTGGSGQETQYF.

The chain combines TRBV2 with TRBJ2-7, with TRBD2 matching over 9 bases. The J segment lost 4 bases and the V segment lost 7 bases, leaving 8 bases of the junction unmatched. In germline, CDR1 is SNHLY, CDR2 FYNNEI. The CDR3 runs 14 residues. The CDR3: CASKASGIEYEQYF. In nucleotides, the CDR3 is TGTGCCAGCAAGGCTAGCGGGATCGAGTACGAGCAGTACTTC.

The chain employs TRBV27 and TRBJ2-2; 9 bases are a match to TRBD1. CDR3 size: 15 residues. Trimming took 11 bases from V and 4 from J; bases not matched to a gene: 11. CDR1 MNHEY and CDR2 SMNVEV come from the germline V gene (reference sequence). The CDR3 bases are TGTGCCTCTCGGAAGGGACAGGGAGTCACCGGGGAGCTGTTTTTT. It codes for CASRKGQGVTGELFF.

This chain links TRBV7-8 with TRBJ2-1; D call uncertain. The ends were cut back, 5 bases at V and 10 bases at J, with 12 bases in the middle. The length of the CDR3 is 12 residues. The germline V gene encodes CDR1 SGHVS and CDR2 FQNEAQ. The CDR3: CASSMYRREQFF. CDR3 coding DNA: TGTGCCAGCAGCATGTATAGGCGGGAGCAGTTCTTC.

The rearrangement joins TRBV15 to TRBJ2-7, with D hard to call. The CDR3 sequence is 13 residues long. V dropped 1 base and J dropped 2 bases, with 6 bases sitting between them. The germline V gene encodes CDR1 LNHNV and CDR2 YYDKDF (reference sequence). This CDR3 reads CATSRGEAYEQYF. The CDR3 DNA reads TGTGCCACCAGCAGAGGTGAGGCCTACGAGCAGTACTTC.

V usage is TRBV7-2 and J usage is TRBJ2-5, with D tentatively TRBD2 (6 bases). The V gene lost 3 bases and the J gene lost 5 bases, with 25 bases spanning the gap. CDR1 SGHTA and CDR2 FQGNSA come from the germline V gene. The CDR3 consists of 18 residues. CDR3 nucleotides: TGTGCCAGCAGCTTGGGGCGGGGCCTAGGCGCACAAGGGGAGACCCAGTACTTC. Its translation: CASSLGRGLGAQGETQYF.

The J gene is TRBJ1-1, the V gene TRBV5-1; the match to TRBD1 covers 8 bases. The germline gives CDR1 SGHRS, CDR2 YFSETQ. This CDR3 has 16 amino acids. V shed 4 bases, J shed 0 bases, and the junction held 8 bases outside the gene matches. This CDR3 is CASSRIGQGLNTEAFF. The CDR3 DNA reads TGCGCCAGCAGCCGTATCGGACAGGGCCTGAACACTGAAGCTTTCTTT.

V usage is TRBV4-2 and J usage is TRBJ2-7; 9 nucleotides match TRBD1. V was pared by 3 bases and J by 0 bases, with 3 bases of the junction left unmatched. This CDR3 spans 15 amino acids. The germline V gene has CDR1 LGHNA and CDR2 YNFKEQ. In DNA form, the CDR3 reads TGTGCCAGCAGCCATCGACAGGGGGGCTCCTACGAGCAGTACTTC. This encodes CASSHRQGGSYEQYF.

The chain links TRBV27 to TRBJ2-1; TRBD1 agrees at 10 bases. Trimming at V came to 5 bases and at J to 2 bases, leaving 6 bases not matched to a gene. CDR1 MNHEY and CDR2 SMNVEV come from the germline V gene (reference sequence). The CDR3 runs to 16 residues. CDR3 residues: CASSPGTGVPYNEQFF. CDR3 sequence (DNA): TGTGCCAGCAGTCCCGGGACAGGGGTACCCTACAATGAGCAGTTCTTC.

This sequence joins TRBV10-2 and TRBJ2-1, with 10 bases matching TRBD2. The CDR3 sequence is 15 residues long. Germline lookup yields CDR1 WSHSY and CDR2 SAAADI. V lost 0 bases and J lost 9; bases outside the gene matches: 5. CDR3 loop: CASSESVAGGGEQFF. The CDR3 nucleotides are TGCGCCAGCAGTGAGTCGGTAGCGGGAGGTGGTGAGCAGTTCTTC.

This clone was counted only a few times. The DNA for the CDR3 is TGCGCCAGCAGCCGGACAGGGCTGCCCTCCTACGAGCAGTACTTC. Residues: CASSRTGLPSYEQYF. The chain has TRBV5-1 and TRBJ2-7, with TRBD1 identical over 8 bases. V lost 4 bases to trimming and J lost 0 bases; unmatched junction nucleotides: 6. The length of the CDR3 is 15 residues. Per germline, CDR1 SGHRS and CDR2 YFSETQ.

The V call is TRBV5-1, the J call TRBJ1-4, with a possible D match to TRBD1 (6 bases). The V and J ends lost 2 bases and 4 bases respectively, with 12 bases between them. Germline V CDR1 and CDR2: SGHRS, YFSETQ. This CDR3 region has 15 residues. CDR3 nucleotide sequence: TGCGCCAGCAGCTTTGGGTTACAGGGTAATGAAAAACTGTTTTTT. Amino acids: CASSFGLQGNEKLFF.

V is TRBV4-3 and J is TRBJ2-1; a possible D gene is TRBD2 (6 bases). The ends were cut back, 0 bases at V and 7 bases at J, with 22 bases in the middle. Germline CDR1 reads LGHNA; CDR2 reads YSLEER. CDR3 size: 18 residues. CDR3 in DNA: TGCGCCAGCAGCCAAGATCTGCTTTGGAGGGATCGGATGAATGAGCAGTTCTTC. This encodes CASSQDLLWRDRMNEQFF.

The chain joins TRBV29-1 to TRBJ2-7, with a possible D match to TRBD1 (6 bases). The CDR3 has 12 amino acids. Germline values: CDR1 SQVTM, CDR2 ANQGSEA. V gave up 6 bases and J gave up 2 bases, with 11 bases separating them. CDR3 bases: TGCAGCGTACAGGACAGTCCCTACGAGCAGTACTTC. Amino acid sequence: CSVQDSPYEQYF.

The V and J genes are TRBV2 and TRBJ2-7, with D perhaps TRBD2 (5 bases). Germline-derived CDR1 and CDR2 are SNHLY and FYNNEI. V lost 11 bases to trimming and J lost 4 bases, with 21 bases between them. This CDR3 spans 14 amino acids. This chain's CDR3 is CAADVIGGSYEQYF. In nucleotides, the CDR3 is TGTGCCGCAGACGTAATTGGCGGGTCGTACGAGCAGTACTTC.

The V and J genes are TRBV19 and TRBJ2-1, with 13 bases matching TRBD2. The junction had 12 bases not matched to a gene; V was cut back by 7 bases and J by 12 bases. Per the germline V gene, CDR1 is LNHDA and CDR2 is SQIVND (reference sequence). This CDR3 has 15 residues. The CDR3 DNA follows: TGTGCCAGTACCCAGGGAACTAGCGGGAGGGCCAGGCAGTTCTTC. Translated: CASTQGTSGRARQFF.

A few counts support this clone. This chain uses TRBV11-2 with TRBJ2-1, with D perhaps TRBD1 (5 bases). CDR1 and CDR2 (germline): SGHAT, FQNNGV. The CDR3 sequence is 12 residues long. Trimming left V 1 base short and J 8 bases short, with 6 bases between. CDR3 in amino acids: CASSLGGHEQFF. CDR3 nucleotide sequence: TGTGCCAGCAGCTTAGGGGGCCATGAGCAGTTCTTC.

The V and J genes are TRBV27 and TRBJ2-2, with 7 positions matching TRBD1. Germline CDR1 MNHEY, CDR2 SMNVEV (reference sequence). V shed 6 bases, J shed 7 bases, and the junction held 8 bases outside the gene matches. The CDR3 is 14 amino acids. As DNA, the CDR3 is TGTGCCAGCAGGAAGGGGGCGCTCAGCGGGGAGCTGTTTTTT. Its protein product is CASRKGALSGELFF.

This clone appeared a single time. The gene calls are TRBV28 and TRBJ1-1; 7 nucleotides line up with TRBD1. This CDR3 has 14 residues. From germline, CDR1 is MDHEN and CDR2 SYDVKM. The trim removed 6 bases at V and 0 bases at J, leaving 4 bases unmatched. For the CDR3, the DNA is TGTGCCAGCAGGCCACAGGGGATGAACACTGAAGCTTTCTTT. It specifies CASRPQGMNTEAFF.

The chain combines TRBV28 with TRBJ2-3; the match to TRBD1 covers 9 bases. V shed 1 base, J shed 4 bases, and the junction held 3 bases outside the gene matches. The germline gives CDR1 MDHEN, CDR2 SYDVKM. The CDR3 consists of 15 residues. The DNA for the CDR3 is TGTGCCAGCAGTTTATTGGGACAGGGATCAGATACGCAGTATTTT. Translating gives CASSLLGQGSDTQYF.

This chain links TRBV2 with TRBJ1-1; unclear D gene. The V gene lost 6 bases and the J gene lost 4 bases, with 9 bases spanning the gap. CDR3 length: 12 residues. Per germline, CDR1 SNHLY and CDR2 FYNNEI. CDR3 DNA: TGTGCCAGCAGGAGGGCCCTCACTGAAGCTTTCTTT. Translation: CASRRALTEAFF.

Only one count was recorded for this clone. This sequence joins TRBV7-6 and TRBJ2-1, with 14 bases identical to TRBD2. V lost 5 bases and J lost 7; bases outside the gene matches: 4. Germline CDR1 SGHVS, CDR2 FNYEAQ. This CDR3 region has 15 residues. The CDR3 loop reads CASSMGLAGANEQFF. Here the CDR3 DNA reads TGTGCCAGCAGCATGGGACTAGCGGGAGCGAATGAGCAGTTCTTC.

V and J are TRBV7-8 and TRBJ2-7; 9 positions agree with TRBD1. V gave up 5 bases and J gave up 5 bases; unmatched junction bases: 7. Germline V gives CDR1 SGHVS, CDR2 FQNEAQ. The CDR3 contains 14 residues. Written as DNA, the CDR3 is TGTGCCAGCAGCACCCGGGACAGGGAACACGAGCAGTACTTC. Its protein is CASSTRDREHEQYF.

This chain's CDR3 is CASSYATSGRAYEQYF. CDR3 nucleotide sequence: TGTGCCAGCAGTTACGCCACTAGCGGGAGGGCATACGAGCAGTACTTC. V gene TRBV6-5 combines with J gene TRBJ2-7; 13 bases map to TRBD2. With V trimmed by 2 bases and J by 4 bases, 5 bases remained unmatched. CDR1 and CDR2 from the germline V gene are MNHEY and SVGAGI. This CDR3 is 16 amino acids long.

The chain links TRBV27 to TRBJ2-4; 8 bases map to TRBD2. The germline V gene has CDR1 MNHEY and CDR2 SMNVEV (reference sequence). This CDR3 region has 16 residues. Trimming took 4 bases from V and 0 from J; bases not matched to a gene: 5. The CDR3 DNA is TGTGCCAGCAGTTCGGGGGGGGGACCAGCCAAAAACATTCAGTACTTC. Encoded protein: CASSSGGGPAKNIQYF.

This clone was counted a few times. The gene calls are TRBV20-1 and TRBJ2-1; D is perhaps TRBD1 (5 bases). CDR1 is DFQATT and CDR2 is SNEGSKA in the germline V gene (reference sequence). V was clipped by 3 bases and J by 1 base, with 10 bases between them. There are 14 residues in the CDR3. The CDR3 DNA is TGCAGTGCTAGTTTAGGGGCGTCCTACAATGAGCAGTTCTTC. Its translation: CSASLGASYNEQFF.

The J gene is TRBJ2-5, the V gene TRBV7-6; maybe TRBD1 (5 bases). The CDR3 consists of 12 residues. In germline, CDR1 is SGHVS, CDR2 FNYEAQ. V lost 5 bases, J lost 5 bases, and 9 bases lay in between. The CDR3 here is CASSQPGETQYF. The DNA for the CDR3 is TGTGCCAGCAGCCAACCAGGGGAGACCCAGTACTTC.

Written as DNA, the CDR3 is TGTGCCAGTAGTTCAGAACAGGGGGAAAGGAATGAAAAACTGTTTTTT. Protein: CASSSEQGERNEKLFF. The chain links TRBV19 to TRBJ1-4; 8 nucleotides agree with TRBD1. The CDR3 consists of 16 residues. The trim removed 5 bases at V and 5 bases at J, leaving 10 bases unmatched. Germline CDR1 LNHDA, CDR2 SQIVND (reference sequence).

The rearrangement links TRBV7-2 to TRBJ2-7; 15 positions match TRBD2. This CDR3 spans 14 amino acids. CDR1 is SGHTA and CDR2 is FQGNSA in the germline V gene. J gave up 6 bases and V 6 bases, and 3 bases lay outside the gene matches. The CDR3 DNA reads TGTGCCAGCAGTCCGGGACTAGCGGGGGGCGAGCAGTACTTC. It yields the protein CASSPGLAGGEQYF. Based on the CDR3 plus reference TRBV7-2 and TRBJ2-7, the full variable domain is GAGVSQSPSNKVTEKGKDVELRCDPISGHTALYWYRQSLGQGLEFLIYFQGNSAPDKSGLPSDRFSAERTGGSVSTLTIQRTQQEDSAVYLCASSPGLAGGEQYFGPGTRLTVT.

V usage is TRBV9 and J usage is TRBJ1-1; no reliable D call. Trimming took off 4 bases at V and 1 base at J, with 11 bases between the two ends. The CDR3 contains 14 residues. Germline assignment: CDR1 SGDLS and CDR2 YYNGEE. In nucleotides, the CDR3 is TGTGCCAGCAGCTACGGACGGGGGAACACTGAAGCTTTCTTT. Translated: CASSYGRGNTEAFF. The whole variable domain, filled in from reference TRBV9 and TRBJ1-1, reads DSGVTQTPKHLITATGQRVTLRCSPRSGDLSVYWYQQSLDQGLQFLIQYYNGEERAKGNILERFSAQQFPDLHSELNLSSLELGDSALYFCASSYGRGNTEAFFGQGTRLTVV.